The 19 T cell receptor beta chains in this list originate from one sample, sequenced in a study of T cell repertoires in cytomegalovirus infection. Using its own MiXCR run on the reads, TCRdb lists one record per CDR3 protein. The table lists some 230,000 distinct CDR3 sequences, over 20% of them singletons. What was sequenced was CD8+ T cells from PBMCs. These receptors all stem from a human donor in good health (CMV status not recorded). Some clones in this sample may be carry-over from other donors' samples.

This clonotype was seen a handful of times. The chain combines TRBV19 with TRBJ1-1; D possibly corresponds to TRBD1 (5 bases). There are 16 residues in the CDR3. Germline assignment: CDR1 LNHDA and CDR2 SQIVND (reference sequence). The V gene lost 3 bases and the J gene lost 3 bases, with 17 bases spanning the gap. The CDR3 protein is CASSIGFGGFDTEAFF. CDR3 DNA sequence: TGTGCCAGTAGTATCGGTTTTGGGGGATTCGACACTGAAGCTTTCTTT.

This chain links TRBV20-1 with TRBJ1-2; D unclear. The ends were cut back, 0 bases at V and 8 bases at J, with 7 bases in the middle. There are 11 residues in the CDR3. Germline V gene data show CDR1 as DFQATT and CDR2 as SNEGSKA (reference sequence). In nucleotides, the CDR3 is TGCAGTGCTAGAGATCTCGGGGGCTACACCTTC. It encodes CSARDLGGYTF.

In its sample, this clonotype was seen a few times. The V call is TRBV27, the J call TRBJ2-3; D could derive from TRBD1 or TRBD2 (5 bases each). This CDR3 is built from 14 residues. V was pared by 7 bases and J by 1 base, with 12 bases between. Germline V gene data show CDR1 as MNHEY and CDR2 as SMNVEV (reference sequence). The CDR3 bases are TGTGCCAGCAATGAGGGGTCGGGCACAGATACGCAGTATTTT. It translates to CASNEGSGTDTQYF.

This clonotype was seen repeatedly, ten times or more. The V gene is TRBV7-9, the J gene TRBJ2-5, with D hard to call. Germline V gives CDR1 SEHNR, CDR2 FQNEAQ (reference sequence). V was clipped by 5 bases and J by 2 bases, with 12 bases between them. The CDR3 is 14 residues long. CDR3 DNA: TGTGCCAGCAGCGTCGAAGGTCGTCAAGAGACCCAGTACTTC. Its translation is CASSVEGRQETQYF.

This clonotype showed up many times. The CDR3 DNA sequence: TGTGCCAGCAGCGCCGCTTTTGGGCAGAATGAGCAGTTCTTC. Its translation is CASSAAFGQNEQFF. V and J are TRBV7-9 and TRBJ2-1; D gene unclear. CDR1 is SEHNR, CDR2 FQNEAQ, per germline (reference sequence). The V end was cut by 5 bases, the J end by 7 bases, with 15 bases between. This CDR3 contains 14 residues.

This clonotype was picked up a small number of times. The J gene is TRBJ2-1, the V gene TRBV5-5; D could derive from TRBD1 or TRBD2 (6 bases each). The CDR3 has 13 residues. CDR1 is SGHKS, CDR2 YYEKEE, per germline (reference sequence). V was pared by 4 bases and J by 6 bases, with 11 bases between. This CDR3 reads CASSPGGRNEQFF. Written as DNA, the CDR3 is TGTGCCAGCAGCCCCGGGGGCCGCAATGAGCAGTTCTTC.

The chain employs TRBV13 and TRBJ1-2; D unclear. V was clipped by 4 bases and J by 7 bases, with 25 bases between them. The CDR3 covers 17 residues. Germline V gene data show CDR1 as PRHDT and CDR2 as FYEKMQ (reference sequence). This CDR3 is CASSSGGDGEAKGGYTF. The CDR3 bases are TGTGCCAGCAGCTCAGGAGGAGACGGAGAAGCTAAGGGTGGCTACACCTTC.

Many counts were recorded for this clonotype. This sequence joins TRBV11-2 and TRBJ2-1; TRBD1 agrees at 9 bases. CDR1 and CDR2 from the germline V gene are SGHAT and FQNNGV. There are 14 residues in the CDR3. V shed 5 bases and J 7 bases; nucleotides not matched to a gene: 6. In nucleotides, the CDR3 is TGTGCCAGCAGCGGAGGGGACAGGGAGAATGAGCAGTTCTTC. Protein product: CASSGGDRENEQFF.

This clonotype was seen a handful of times. This sequence joins TRBV7-9 and TRBJ1-4; no firm D call. This CDR3 region has 14 residues. Trimming left V 4 bases short and J 5 bases short, with 11 bases between. CDR1 and CDR2 (germline): SEHNR, FQNEAQ (reference sequence). The chain's CDR3 is CASSSSDGNEKLFF. CDR3 nucleotide sequence: TGTGCCAGCAGCTCTTCAGACGGAAATGAAAAACTGTTTTTT. Together with reference TRBV7-9 and TRBJ1-4, the CDR3 gives the full variable domain: DTGVSQNPRHKITKRGQNVTFRCDPISEHNRLYWYRQTLGQGPEFLTYFQNEAQLEKSRLLSDRFSAERPKGSFSTLEIQRTEQGDSAMYLCASSSSDGNEKLFFGSGTQLSVL.

This rearrangement joins TRBV9 to TRBJ2-1, with 9 bases lining up with TRBD1. Losses at the gene ends were 4 bases for V and 1 base for J; bases not matched to a gene: 6. The CDR3 extends over 16 amino acids. Germline values: CDR1 SGDLS, CDR2 YYNGEE. CDR3 sequence (DNA): TGTGCCAGCAGCCCCCGGACAGGGGCGTCCTACAATGAGCAGTTCTTC. Its translation is CASSPRTGASYNEQFF.

The chain recombines TRBV20-1 with TRBJ2-7; a possible D gene is TRBD2 (5 bases). This CDR3 is 14 amino acids long. V was clipped by 3 bases and J by 0 bases, with 12 bases between them. The V gene's germline CDR1 is DFQATT and CDR2 SNEGSKA (reference sequence). The CDR3 spells CSARDGVGSYEQYF. For the CDR3, the DNA is TGCAGTGCTAGGGACGGGGTTGGCTCCTACGAGCAGTACTTC.

A few counts support this clonotype. This chain links TRBV7-9 with TRBJ2-5; 7 bases match TRBD1. Germline lookup yields CDR1 SEHNR and CDR2 FQNEAQ (reference sequence). This CDR3 region has 17 residues. After removal of 5 bases from V and 4 bases from J, the junction contained 16 bases not matched to a gene. In nucleotides, the CDR3 is TGTGCCAGCAGCCGCCCCATGGACAGGAAGGGTAGAGAGACCCAGTACTTC. It specifies CASSRPMDRKGRETQYF.

This clonotype was seen at least ten times. This sequence joins TRBV28 and TRBJ1-2, with D unclear. The CDR3 length is 12 residues. The germline V gene has CDR1 MDHEN and CDR2 SYDVKM. V dropped 6 bases and J dropped 2 bases, with 7 bases sitting between them. The DNA of the CDR3 is TGTGCCAGCAGCCCAGGAAACTATGGCTACACCTTC. Translated, it gives CASSPGNYGYTF.

This clonotype was picked up many times. V and J are TRBV15 and TRBJ1-1; TRBD1 aligns across 8 bases. The CDR3 contains 16 residues. Germline trimming cut 1 base from V and 3 bases from J; bases unmatched to any gene: 7. The germline V gene has CDR1 LNHNV and CDR2 YYDKDF (reference sequence). The CDR3 loop is CATSRGAGGEDTEAFF. CDR3 DNA: TGTGCCACCAGCAGAGGTGCAGGGGGCGAAGACACTGAAGCTTTCTTT.

This clonotype was recorded only once. The chain links TRBV28 to TRBJ2-1, with D perhaps assigned TRBD1 or TRBD2 (5 bases each). Germline V gene lookup returns CDR1 MDHEN and CDR2 SYDVKM. V lost 1 base and J 7 bases, leaving 14 bases between the germline ends. The CDR3 length is 15 residues. The CDR3: CASSLSGSGSNEQFF. The CDR3 nucleotides read TGTGCCAGCAGTTTATCAGGGAGCGGTTCGAATGAGCAGTTCTTC.

There are many counts of this clonotype. This chain links TRBV12-3 or TRBV12-4 with TRBJ2-7, with 7 bases that match TRBD1. The CDR3 spans 14 residues. V lost 5 bases and J lost 4; bases outside the gene matches: 8. CDR3 coding DNA: TGTGCCAGCAGTCTCCGACAGGGTGCATACGAGCAGTACTTC. This codes for CASSLRQGAYEQYF.

This clonotype was detected only a few times. The gene calls are TRBV27 and TRBJ2-3, with TRBD2 matching over 8 bases. The ends lost 4 bases at V and 0 bases at J; junction bases unmatched: 18. Germline CDR1 MNHEY, CDR2 SMNVEV (reference sequence). This CDR3 has 20 residues. The CDR3 DNA reads as TGTGCCAGCAGTTCTCGGGTTGAGCGGGGGACCCTCTTGAGCACAGATACGCAGTATTTT. Translation gives CASSSRVERGTLLSTDTQYF.

J is TRBJ2-5 and V is TRBV27; the match to TRBD1 covers 9 bases. The CDR3 totals 15 residues. Germline V gene data show CDR1 as MNHEY and CDR2 as SMNVEV (reference sequence). J gave up 4 bases and V 7 bases, and 10 bases lay outside the gene matches. The CDR3 is CASKSGQGLRETQYF. The CDR3 DNA follows: TGTGCCAGCAAAAGCGGACAGGGGCTAAGAGAGACCCAGTACTTC.

This clonotype has only a few counts. This chain joins TRBV20-1 and TRBJ2-5; no firm D call. CDR3 length: 12 amino acids. Germline values: CDR1 DFQATT, CDR2 SNEGSKA (reference sequence). Trimming shortened V by 0 bases and J by 7 bases, and 9 bases separated the two germline ends. Here the CDR3 DNA reads TGCAGTGCTAGAGACGTAGAAGGGACCCAGTACTTC. It yields the protein CSARDVEGTQYF.